Listed below are T cell receptor beta chains from one sample, sequenced in a study of T cells in Graves' hyperthyroidism and ophthalmopathy. TCRdb called the multiplex PCR reads again in MiXCR, with one record for every CDR3 protein. The sample has a few hundred thousand distinct CDR3 sequences; 15% to 18% are singletons. The sequencing sample was made of blood. These receptors originate from a woman under 30 with Graves' hyperthyroidism. The CDR3 runs from the conserved cysteine through the conserved F or W. A D gene is named only where the DNA matches it firmly. Size is omitted from some rows. Given values are once, few, many or a class for expanded clones.

d_gene	j_gene	v_gene	abundance	CDR3aa	CDR3nt
TRBD1	TRBJ1-1	TRBV2	many	CASRTTGGARNTEAFF	TGTGCCAGCAGAACAACAGGGGGCGCGAGGAACACTGAAGCTTTCTTT
TRBD2	TRBJ2-7	TRBV5-1	few	CASSRTSASSYEQYF	TGCGCCAGCAGCAGGACTAGCGCGAGCTCCTACGAGCAGTACTTC
TRBD1	TRBJ1-6	TRBV5-1	few	CASSLGQGTYNSPLHF	TGCGCCAGCAGCCTGGGACAGGGAACCTATAATTCACCCCTCCACTTT
.	TRBJ2-7	TRBV24-1	few	CATSDSGTYEQYF	TGTGCCACCAGTGACTCGGGGACCTACGAGCAGTACTTC
.	TRBJ2-3	TRBV20-1	.	CSADDRDREEDTQYF	TGCAGTGCTGATGACCGGGACCGGGAAGAAGATACGCAGTATTTT
.	TRBJ2-7	TRBV9	.	CASSVGRPPYEQYF	TGTGCCAGCAGCGTAGGCAGACCTCCCTACGAGCAGTACTTC
TRBD1	TRBJ2-1	TRBV6-1	few	CASSSPRPGTGDSSSYNEQFF	TGTGCCAGCAGTTCTCCTAGACCCGGGACAGGGGATTCAAGCTCCTACAATGAGCAGTTCTTC
.	TRBJ2-2	TRBV7-9	many	CASSPDTGFANTGELFF	TGTGCCAGCAGCCCTGACACAGGGTTCGCGAACACCGGGGAGCTGTTTTTT
.	TRBJ2-5	TRBV11-2	many	CASSSHGGISETQYF	TGTGCCAGCAGCTCTCATGGGGGAATTTCGGAGACCCAGTACTTC
.	TRBJ1-4	TRBV27	few	CASSFLSKDGRNEKLFF	TGTGCCAGCAGCTTTCTATCTAAGGACGGAAGAAATGAAAAACTGTTTTTT
TRBD2	TRBJ2-2	TRBV7-2	few	CASSFRGGAFQSAGELFF	TGTGCCAGCAGCTTCCGCGGGGGGGCCTTTCAATCAGCCGGGGAGCTGTTTTTT
.	TRBJ2-5	TRBV18	many	CASSPKETQYF	TGTGCCAGCTCACCGAAAGAGACCCAGTACTTC
TRBD1	TRBJ2-1	TRBV5-1	many	CASSLGQDYNEQFF	TGCGCCAGCAGTCTGGGACAGGACTACAATGAGCAGTTCTTC
.	TRBJ1-6	TRBV4-1	.	CASSYRVGNSPLHF	TGCGCCAGCAGCTACAGGGTGGGGAATTCACCCCTCCACTTT
.	TRBJ2-7	TRBV5-6	many	CASSLGQQIRTEQYF	TGTGCCAGCAGCTTAGGACAGCAGATCCGCACCGAGCAGTACTTC
.	TRBJ2-1	TRBV4-1	few	CASSQVRARDNEQFF	TGCGCCAGCAGCCAAGTACGGGCGCGTGACAATGAGCAGTTCTTC
.	TRBJ1-2	TRBV28	many	CASSLAPPAGLSYGYTF	TGTGCCAGCAGTTTAGCCCCCCCCGCGGGGCTGTCCTATGGCTACACCTTC
.	TRBJ2-5	TRBV2	many	CASTAGGRETQYF	TGTGCCAGCACGGCCGGGGGGCGAGAGACCCAGTACTTC
.	TRBJ1-3	TRBV4-1	.	CASSQELKGALHTSGNTIYF	TGCGCCAGCAGCCAAGAATTGAAAGGGGCCCTACATACCTCTGGAAACACCATATATTTT
.	TRBJ2-4	TRBV7-2	few	CASSLEGSAKNIQYF	TGTGCCAGCAGCTTAGAGGGGTCGGCCAAAAACATTCAGTACTTC
.	TRBJ2-1	TRBV28	many	CASSLIRDKTNEQFF	TGTGCCAGCAGTTTAATCCGGGACAAGACAAATGAGCAGTTCTTC
TRBD1	TRBJ1-1	TRBV6-2/TRBV6-3	many	CASSKSTLRDRAMNTEAFF	TGTGCCAGCAGTAAGTCTACCCTTCGGGACAGGGCCATGAACACTGAAGCTTTCTTT
.	TRBJ2-7	TRBV11-3	many	CASSLVRAGGRTTYEQYF	TGTGCCAGCAGCTTAGTACGCGCAGGGGGGAGGACAACTTACGAGCAGTACTTC
.	TRBJ2-3	TRBV7-2	many	CASSLAHRAGVTDTQYF	TGTGCCAGCAGCTTAGCCCACAGGGCGGGAGTTACAGATACGCAGTATTTT
.	TRBJ2-3	TRBV7-9	.	CASTPDRSTDTQYF	TGTGCCAGCACCCCAGACAGGAGCACAGATACGCAGTATTTT
TRBD2	TRBJ2-5	TRBV7-9	few	CASSLPDWTSGSETQYF	TGTGCCAGCAGCCTCCCCGACTGGACTAGCGGGAGTGAGACCCAGTACTTC
.	TRBJ2-6	TRBV5-1	few	CASSFQGRSGANVLTF	TGCGCCAGCAGCTTTCAGGGGAGATCTGGGGCCAACGTCCTGACTTTC
.	TRBJ2-2	TRBV28	.	CASINRAANTGELFF	TGTGCCAGCATCAATAGGGCAGCGAACACCGGGGAGCTGTTTTTT
.	TRBJ1-1	TRBV27	few	CASGLGEAFF	TGTGCCAGCGGTTTGGGAGAAGCTTTCTTT
.	TRBJ2-4	TRBV5-1	many	CASSFGTPGLAKNIQYF	TGCGCCAGCAGCTTCGGGACACCGGGACTAGCCAAAAACATTCAGTACTTC
TRBD1	TRBJ2-1	TRBV7-7	few	CASSPDRENEQFF	TGTGCTAGCAGCCCGGACAGGGAGAATGAGCAGTTCTTC
TRBD1	TRBJ1-5	TRBV20-1	.	CSAPGQGAGLGQPQHF	TGCAGTGCCCCGGGACAGGGAGCGGGTCTGGGTCAGCCCCAGCATTTT
TRBD1	TRBJ1-1	TRBV6-1	few	CASSSRGQGHMNTEAFF	TGTGCCAGCAGTTCCCGCGGACAGGGGCATATGAACACTGAAGCTTTCTTT